One and the same sample provided the 32 T cell receptor beta chains below, sequenced in a study of blood T cell repertoires in COVID-19. Using immunoSEQ multiplex PCR, the repertoire was profiled, and TCRdb retains in-frame clones only, with some absent. Of a few hundred thousand clones listed, about 87% were seen once; the top ten hold approximately 0.92%. Sequencing input: peripheral blood. The origin of the receptors is a man younger than 35 with COVID-19, enrolled during active disease.

The chain is built from TRBV5-4 and TRBJ2-1, with D perhaps TRBD2 (6 bases). Germline loops: CDR1 SGHNT, CDR2 YYREEE (reference sequence). There are 16 residues in the CDR3. V lost 3 bases and J 5 bases, leaving 18 bases between the germline ends. CDR3 amino acids: CASSSPRAGWDNEQFF. CDR3 coding DNA: TGTGCCAGCAGCTCGCCCCGGGCGGGGTGGGACAATGAGCAGTTCTTC.

The chain carries TRBV7-2 and TRBJ1-4; no definite D call. CDR1 and CDR2 (germline): SGHTA, FQGNSA. The CDR3 has 16 amino acids. The germline V and J ends were trimmed by 1 base and 7 bases, with 16 bases remaining between them. The CDR3 DNA is TGTGCCAGCAGCTTAGTATTGTTGAGGGAGCGTGAAAAACTGTTTTTT. This codes for CASSLVLLREREKLFF. Full variable domain (missing parts from reference TRBV7-2 and TRBJ1-4): GAGVSQSPSNKVTEKGKDVELRCDPISGHTALYWYRQSLGQGLEFLIYFQGNSAPDKSGLPSDRFSAERTGGSVSTLTIQRTQQEDSAVYLCASSLVLLREREKLFFGSGTQLSVL.

The chain recombines TRBV24-1 with TRBJ2-1; D remains ambiguous. The CDR3 sequence is 12 residues long. The V gene lost 0 bases and the J gene lost 9 bases, with 5 bases spanning the gap. Germline CDR1 reads KGHDR; CDR2 reads SFDVKD. This chain's CDR3 is CATSDLSGEQFF. CDR3 DNA sequence: TGTGCCACCAGTGATTTGTCCGGTGAGCAGTTCTTC.

V gene TRBV7-2 combines with J gene TRBJ2-3; 12 bases align to TRBD2. Germline V gene lookup returns CDR1 SGHTA and CDR2 FQGNSA. The CDR3 consists of 19 residues. Trimming cost V 3 bases and J 5 bases; bases outside gene matches: 15. CDR3 nucleotides: TGTGCCAGCAGCTTGTTTAGACTAGCGGGGGCCCGCGTGATAGATACGCAGTATTTT. Protein product: CASSLFRLAGARVIDTQYF.

There are a few counts of this clone. This chain joins TRBV3-1 (or the pseudogene TRBV3-2) and TRBJ2-7; D gene unclear. The CDR3 runs to 13 residues. The germline V gene has CDR1 LGHDT and CDR2 YNNKEL (reference sequence). Trimming stripped 0 bases from V and 6 bases from J, with 9 bases between. The CDR3 spells CASSQDLGREQYF. The CDR3 coding sequence is TGTGCCAGCAGCCAAGATTTGGGCCGCGAGCAGTACTTC.

In nucleotides, the CDR3 is TGTGCCTGGACCATAAAGGGGGATACGCAGTATTTT. Its translation: CAWTIKGDTQYF. The chain joins TRBV30 to TRBJ2-3; possible D gene TRBD1, 5 bases. CDR3 length equals 12 residues. Looked up from germline, CDR1 is GTSNPN and CDR2 is SVGIG (reference sequence). Trimming shortened V by 4 bases and J by 6 bases, and 11 bases separated the two germline ends.

The chain has TRBV30 and TRBJ1-6; possibly TRBD1 for D (6 bases). Trimming took off 6 bases at V and 10 bases at J, with 16 bases between the two ends. The CDR3 is 13 residues long. Germline CDR1 is GTSNPN and CDR2 is SVGIG (reference sequence). CDR3: CACHRNRESPLHF. In nucleotides, the CDR3 is TGTGCCTGTCACCGAAACAGGGAATCACCCCTCCACTTT.

This sequence joins TRBV24-1 and TRBJ2-7; TRBD2 is a possible D gene (5 bases). CDR1 is KGHDR and CDR2 is SFDVKD in the germline V gene. Trimming removed 2 bases from V and 0 bases from J, with 10 bases in between. The length of the CDR3 is 15 residues. The CDR3 region is CATSDSDCSSYEQYF. The DNA for the CDR3 is TGTGCCACCAGTGATTCGGACTGCAGCTCCTACGAGCAGTACTTC.

The V call is TRBV21-1, the J call TRBJ2-7; the table's D call of TRBD2 was not tested on the DNA. TRBV21-1 is designated a pseudogene. CDR3 length equals 16 residues. The CDR3 DNA is TGTGCCAGCAGCAAGGAAGGGCGGGGGAGCTCCTACGAGCAGTACTTC. Translated, it gives CASSKEGRGSSYEQYF.

This clone occurred once. The V call is TRBV19, the J call TRBJ2-6; 10 nucleotides line up with TRBD1. V trimming: 4 bases; J trimming: 3 bases; junction bases outside the gene matches: 9. This CDR3 region has 18 residues. Germline CDR1 LNHDA, CDR2 SQIVND (reference sequence). In DNA, the CDR3 is TGTGCCAGTAGTACTGGGGGACAGGGGTTCGGTGGGGCCAACGTCCTGACTTTC. It translates to CASSTGGQGFGGANVLTF.

V and J are TRBV12-5 and TRBJ1-2; tentative D call: TRBD1 (6 bases). Germline CDR1 reads LGHNT; CDR2 reads FRNRAP. The CDR3 totals 16 residues. V shed 0 bases and J shed 6 bases, with 17 bases lying between them. The CDR3 sequence is CASGLVQAGARHGYTF. The CDR3 DNA reads TGTGCTAGTGGTTTGGTACAGGCGGGGGCGAGGCATGGCTACACCTTC.

The V and J genes are TRBV12-3 or TRBV12-4 and TRBJ2-1, with D tentatively TRBD2 (6 bases). V lost 6 bases and J 8 bases, leaving 11 bases between the germline ends. The CDR3 has 12 residues. The CDR3 protein is CASRGTSHEQFF. The CDR3 DNA reads TGTGCCAGCAGGGGAACTAGCCATGAGCAGTTCTTC.

This chain uses TRBV3-1 (or the pseudogene TRBV3-2) with TRBJ1-2; no reliable D call. In germline, CDR1 is LGHDT, CDR2 YNNKEL (reference sequence). The CDR3 has 13 amino acids. V lost 0 bases, J lost 4 bases, and 6 bases lay in between. The CDR3 DNA is TGTGCCAGCAGCCAAGATATCAGCTATGGCTACACCTTC. This translates into CASSQDISYGYTF.

The chain carries TRBV27 and TRBJ1-2; D is possibly TRBD1 (6 bases). The CDR3 sequence is 14 residues long. Trimming pared 6 bases from V and 4 bases from J, leaving 15 bases between. CDR1 and CDR2 (germline): MNHEY, SMNVEV (reference sequence). The chain's CDR3 is CASRDLDRIYGYTF. The CDR3 bases are TGTGCCAGCAGGGATTTAGACAGGATCTATGGCTACACCTTC.

The chain employs TRBV21-1 and TRBJ2-1; no check of the table's D call, TRBD2, against the DNA was made. TRBV21-1 is assigned pseudogene status. The CDR3 runs 17 residues. The CDR3 nucleotides read TGTGCCAGCAGCAAATCAGGTAGCGGGAGGCGGGGAGATGAGCAGTTCTTC. It specifies CASSKSGSGRRGDEQFF.

V gene TRBV7-2 combines with J gene TRBJ1-4, with D perhaps matching TRBD1 (6 bases). Trimming removed 0 bases from V and 3 bases from J, with 11 bases in between. The CDR3 sequence is 16 residues long. Germline CDR1 SGHTA, CDR2 FQGNSA. The CDR3 loop is CASSLARGSANEKLFF. In DNA, the CDR3 is TGTGCCAGCAGCTTAGCCAGGGGCTCAGCTAATGAAAAACTGTTTTTT.

This chain connects TRBV5-4 to TRBJ2-7; TRBD1 agrees at 10 bases. The CDR3 extends over 14 amino acids. V trimming: 4 bases; J trimming: 7 bases; junction bases outside the gene matches: 8. Germline CDR1 is SGHNT and CDR2 is YYREEE (reference sequence). In DNA form, the CDR3 reads TGTGCCAGCAGCGTCGACAGGGGGCGCAGAGAGCAGTACTTC. It is translated as CASSVDRGRREQYF.

The chain joins TRBV19 to TRBJ2-1; 11 positions agree with TRBD2. There are 18 residues in the CDR3. With V trimmed by 1 base and J by 1 base, 6 bases remained unmatched. Per the germline V gene, CDR1 is LNHDA and CDR2 is SQIVND (reference sequence). The CDR3 DNA is TGTGCCAGTAGTATAGTCGGGACTAGCGGAGTATCCTACAATGAGCAGTTCTTC. This codes for CASSIVGTSGVSYNEQFF.

Here the CDR3 DNA reads TGTGCCAGCAGGCAGGGCAACTATGGCTACACCTTC. This sequence encodes CASRQGNYGYTF. The chain uses TRBV6-5 and TRBJ1-2; D may be TRBD1 (5 bases). Trimming removed 6 bases at V and 2 bases at J, with 7 bases between. The CDR3 has 12 residues. CDR1 is MNHEY, CDR2 SVGAGI, per germline.

The V call is TRBV5-5, the J call TRBJ1-2; D possibly corresponds to TRBD1 (6 bases). This CDR3 spans 13 amino acids. V was clipped by 2 bases and J by 4 bases, with 9 bases between them. Looked up from germline, CDR1 is SGHKS and CDR2 is YYEKEE (reference sequence). The CDR3 DNA is TGTGCCAGCAGCTTTCAGGGGACCTATGGCTACACCTTC. Translating gives CASSFQGTYGYTF.

The rearrangement joins TRBV29-1 to TRBJ2-1; 11 bases align to TRBD1. Germline trimming cut 6 bases from V and 3 bases from J; bases unmatched to any gene: 13. The germline V gene encodes CDR1 SQVTM and CDR2 ANQGSEA. The CDR3 contains 17 residues. The CDR3: CSVDSPWGTGGYNEQFF. The DNA for the CDR3 is TGCAGCGTGGACTCCCCGTGGGGGACAGGGGGCTACAATGAGCAGTTCTTC.

The chain couples TRBV19 to TRBJ2-7; no definite D call. The V and J ends lost 1 base and 2 bases respectively, with 9 bases between them. This CDR3 has 14 residues. Germline CDR1 reads LNHDA; CDR2 reads SQIVND (reference sequence). The CDR3 DNA reads TGTGCCAGTAGTATAGGACACCCCCCCTACGAGCAGTACTTC. This encodes CASSIGHPPYEQYF.

This clone has just a few counts. V gene TRBV7-9 combines with J gene TRBJ2-1; 10 nucleotides align to TRBD2. The CDR3 is made up of 16 amino acids. Germline trimming cut 5 bases from V and 7 bases from J; bases unmatched to any gene: 11. Germline values: CDR1 SEHNR, CDR2 FQNEAQ (reference sequence). CDR3 amino acids: CASSESSGSMFNEQFF. DNA for the CDR3: TGTGCCAGCAGCGAGTCTAGCGGGAGTATGTTTAATGAGCAGTTCTTC.

The table lists this clone with a few counts. V usage is TRBV14 and J usage is TRBJ1-3; the D is unclear. Trimming took 4 bases from V and 0 from J, leaving 13 bases between them. The germline V gene has CDR1 SGHDN and CDR2 FVKESK. The CDR3 totals 16 residues. CDR3 amino acids: CASSLWAGNSGNTIYF. In DNA form, the CDR3 reads TGTGCCAGCAGCCTCTGGGCGGGAAACTCTGGAAACACCATATATTTT.

The CDR3 is CASSLTAFGQPQHF. CDR3 DNA sequence: TGTGCCAGCAGCTTGACAGCCTTCGGGCAGCCCCAGCATTTT. The chain uses TRBV11-3 and TRBJ1-5, with D maybe TRBD1 (5 bases). V was pared by 3 bases and J by 7 bases, with 13 bases between. The germline V gene encodes CDR1 SGHNT and CDR2 YENEEA. The CDR3 sequence is 14 residues long.

The chain is built from TRBV6-5 and TRBJ1-6; D may be TRBD1 (5 bases). This CDR3 has 16 residues. Deletions cut 3 bases from V and 5 bases from J, with 14 bases between. The germline CDR1 and CDR2 sequences are MNHEY and SVGAGI. CDR3 sequence: CASSYSRGVNNSPLHF. CDR3 DNA: TGTGCCAGCAGTTATTCTCGGGGGGTGAATAATTCACCCCTCCACTTT.

This clone occurred a few times. This chain joins TRBV12-5 and TRBJ2-7; no firm D call. Germline CDR1 is LGHNT and CDR2 is FRNRAP. This CDR3 spans 11 amino acids. Deletions cut 1 base from V and 9 bases from J, with 7 bases between. The CDR3 nucleotides are TGTGCTAGTGGTTTGGAGACACTGCAGTACTTC. Translation: CASGLETLQYF.

The chain recombines TRBV11-2 with TRBJ1-6; a possible D gene is TRBD1 (6 bases). Germline CDR1 reads SGHAT; CDR2 reads FQNNGV. Deletions cut 5 bases from V and 4 bases from J, with 18 bases between. The CDR3 runs 17 residues. DNA for the CDR3: TGTGCCAGCAGCATACGGAGGACAGCATCTTATAATTCACCCCTCCACTTT. This encodes CASSIRRTASYNSPLHF. Supplemented by reference TRBV11-2 and TRBJ1-6, the full variable domain reads EAGVAQSPRYKIIEKRQSVAFWCNPISGHATLYWYQQILGQGPKLLIQFQNNGVVDDSQLPKDRFSAERLKGVDSTLKIQPAKLEDSAVYLCASSIRRTASYNSPLHFGNGTRLTVT.

The genes are TRBV2 and TRBJ1-6; D not resolved. The CDR3 has 14 residues. Trimming took 7 bases from V and 6 from J, leaving 13 bases between them. The germline V gene encodes CDR1 SNHLY and CDR2 FYNNEI. Here the CDR3 reads CASTRTGFNSPLHF. The CDR3 nucleotides read TGTGCCAGCACCAGGACGGGGTTTAATTCACCCCTCCACTTT.

This chain connects TRBV29-1 to TRBJ2-3, with a possible D match to TRBD1 (6 bases). CDR1 SQVTM and CDR2 ANQGSEA come from the germline V gene. The CDR3 is made up of 14 amino acids. V dropped 8 bases and J dropped 0 bases, with 15 bases sitting between them. The CDR3 protein is CSLTGSTSTDTQYF. In DNA form, the CDR3 reads TGCAGCTTAACAGGGTCCACTAGCACAGATACGCAGTATTTT.

This chain joins TRBV3-1 (or the pseudogene TRBV3-2) and TRBJ2-6; TRBD1 is a possible D gene (6 bases). The CDR3 has 17 amino acids. The V end lost 1 base, the J end lost 4 bases, and 14 bases lay between the germline ends. Germline-derived CDR1 and CDR2 are LGHDT and YNNKEL (reference sequence). The CDR3 region is CASSQAGRGKGANVLTF. The CDR3 bases are TGTGCCAGCAGCCAAGCGGGAAGGGGGAAAGGGGCCAACGTCCTGACTTTC.

This clone was seen only once. This rearrangement joins TRBV21-1 to TRBJ1-4. TRBV21-1 is listed as a pseudogene. This CDR3 is built from 12 residues. The CDR3 spells CASRGRGEKLFF. The CDR3 DNA follows: TGTGCCAGCAGGGGGCGGGGAGAAAAACTGTTTTTT.